The sequence of this TCR beta chain was determined in a study of cytomegalovirus exposure and HLA in healthy donors. Amplification used 60 Vbeta primers and 13 Jbeta primers. Some clones are missing from TCRdb's copy, which holds only in-frame ones; the method was immunoSEQ multiplex PCR. Altogether roughly 150,000 clones are present, 65% to 80% being singletons, with the ten largest covering 1.5% to 2%. Germline lookup yields CDR1 SNHLY and CDR2 FYNNEI. This CDR3 has 15 residues. The V segment lost 7 bases and the J segment 6 bases; nucleotides outside the gene matches: 13. Donors sampled were nominally healthy, though unrecorded immune exposures were likely.

This clonotype was sampled from a young woman in good health and CMV-seronegative. The source material was PBMCs. This rearrangement joins TRBV2 to TRBJ2-3, with 7 bases matching TRBD1. CDR3 protein: CASNRDRAVGDTQYF. CDR3 DNA: TGTGCCAGCAACCGGGACAGAGCTGTGGGGGATACGCAGTATTTT.